This T cell receptor (beta chain) emerged from a study of blood T cell repertoires in COVID-19 (TCRdb year 2020). Concerning the study at large: Samples from collaborators originated in the United States, Italy and Spain and spanned both the acute and convalescent phases of COVID-19. The material from the prospective study consisted of cDNA or gDNA derived from T cells, B-cell-depleted T cells, or PBMCs. The dataset comprised deeply sampled blood TCRbeta repertoires from subjects exposed to, actively infected with, or recovered from COVID-19. The repertoires were released in a freely available public database intended as a resource for research on the immune response to SARS-CoV-2. Samples were obtained from the ongoing ImmuneRACE study (first 160 participants) and from 950 to 1,500 subjects provided by 6 global collaborators. A de-identified subject ID, COVID-19 status, age in years and sex were almost always included in the sample metadata. Where HLA class I and class II types were available, the types were taken from metadata supplied by the sample provider, not from assay-based typing. What the study reported, not specific to this receptor: Clinical and demographic metadata were provided uncurated, with the amount varying by source and participant.

One collaborating source in Seattle enrolled patients during active infection and followed them longitudinally through the course of disease. Each collaborating institution followed its own protocols to collect whole blood in K2EDTA tubes. For TCRbeta analysis, collaborators shipped samples in one of three forms: frozen whole blood, isolated PBMCs, or DNA extracted from either of those sample types. Germline trimming: 3 bases from V, 4 bases from J; junction bases outside gene matches: 9. The CDR1 and CDR2 encoded by the germline V gene (reference sequence) are LGHDT and YNNKEL. The CDR3 holds 16 amino acids from the cysteine to the phenylalanine. Only the CDR3 portion is preserved as DNA: 48 bases, with reading frame beginning at the first base. The immunoSEQ Assay, a bias-controlled multiplex PCR, was used to amplify TCRbeta CDR3 regions from genomic DNA. Turning to the authors' computational methods: Within the assay, amplification of reference gene primers was used to estimate how many nucleated cells each sample contained. To quantify the absolute abundance of each unique TCRbeta CDR3 rearrangement, sequence reads were collapsed and filtered. Productive Simpson clonality was computed per sample as the square root of Simpson's diversity index over productive rearrangements. Imported from immuneACCESS, the table was reduced by TCRdb to in-frame sequences with V and J called. These copies leave out some clones; in studies compared against another copy, an unresolved V gene accounts for under half, and the cause of the remainder is not known. V and J calls and clone size are as listed in that table; D and trimming were resolved from the DNA. This sample is represented by roughly 58,000 clones; roughly 77% of them were singletons. The ten top clones hold more than 30% of the sample.

About this clone: Its antigen is unknown. No clone much larger than this one lies a single base away; base qualities are absent.

Recombination linked TRBV3-1 (or the pseudogene TRBV3-2) to TRBJ2-5, with 9 bases aligning to TRBD2. Input material: peripheral blood. The receptor was isolated from a man between 60 and 75 years old with COVID-19, enrolled during active disease. This receptor carries the CDR3 CASSQERGAGRETQYF. The nucleotide sequence reads TGTGCCAGCAGCCAGGAGCGGGGGGCCGGGAGAGAGACCCAGTACTTC.